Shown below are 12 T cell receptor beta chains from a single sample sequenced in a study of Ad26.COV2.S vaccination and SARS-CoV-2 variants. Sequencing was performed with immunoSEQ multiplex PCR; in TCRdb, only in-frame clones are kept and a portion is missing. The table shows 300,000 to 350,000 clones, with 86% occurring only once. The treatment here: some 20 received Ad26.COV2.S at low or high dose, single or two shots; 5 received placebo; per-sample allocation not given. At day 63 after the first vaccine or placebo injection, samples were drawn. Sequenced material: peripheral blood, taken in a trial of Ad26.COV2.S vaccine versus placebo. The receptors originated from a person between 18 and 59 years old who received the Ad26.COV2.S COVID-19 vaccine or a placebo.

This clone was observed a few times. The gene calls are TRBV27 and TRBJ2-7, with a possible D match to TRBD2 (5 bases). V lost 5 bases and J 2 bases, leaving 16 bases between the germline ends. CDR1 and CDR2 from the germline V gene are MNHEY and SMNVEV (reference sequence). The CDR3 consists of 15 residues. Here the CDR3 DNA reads TGTGCCAGCAGTGCCACCGGGATAAATACCTACGAGCAGTACTTC. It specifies CASSATGINTYEQYF.

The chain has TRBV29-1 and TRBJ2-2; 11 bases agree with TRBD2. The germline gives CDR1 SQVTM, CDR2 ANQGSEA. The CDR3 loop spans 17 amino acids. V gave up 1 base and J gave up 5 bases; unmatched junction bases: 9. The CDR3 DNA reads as TGCAGCGTTGAAGGAGGGATAGCGGGAGGGTGGACCGGGGAGCTGTTTTTT. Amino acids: CSVEGGIAGGWTGELFF.

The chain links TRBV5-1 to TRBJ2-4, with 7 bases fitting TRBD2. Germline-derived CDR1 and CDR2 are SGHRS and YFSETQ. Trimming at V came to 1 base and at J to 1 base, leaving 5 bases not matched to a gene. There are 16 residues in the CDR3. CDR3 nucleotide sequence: TGCGCCAGCAGCTTGCGGGCGGGAGTGGCCAAAAACATTCAGTACTTC. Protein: CASSLRAGVAKNIQYF.

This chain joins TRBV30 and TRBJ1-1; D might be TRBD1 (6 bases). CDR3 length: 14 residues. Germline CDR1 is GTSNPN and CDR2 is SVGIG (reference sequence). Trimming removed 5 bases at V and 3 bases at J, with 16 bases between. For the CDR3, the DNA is TGTGCCTGGGATTCGGGGGGCTGGGACACTGAAGCTTTCTTT. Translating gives CAWDSGGWDTEAFF.

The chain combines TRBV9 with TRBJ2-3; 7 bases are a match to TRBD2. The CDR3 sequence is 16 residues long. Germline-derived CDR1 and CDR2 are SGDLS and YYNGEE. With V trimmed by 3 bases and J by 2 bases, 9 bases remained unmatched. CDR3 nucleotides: TGTGCCAGCAGCGCCGGGGACTATCAGGCCACAGATACGCAGTATTTT. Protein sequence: CASSAGDYQATDTQYF.

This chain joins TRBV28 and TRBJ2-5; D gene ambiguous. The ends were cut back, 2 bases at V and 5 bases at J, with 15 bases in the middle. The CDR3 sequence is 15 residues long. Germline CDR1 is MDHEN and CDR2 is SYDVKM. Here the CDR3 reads CASSLPSTGEETQYF. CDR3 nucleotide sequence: TGTGCCAGCAGTTTACCCTCCACGGGCGAGGAGACCCAGTACTTC.

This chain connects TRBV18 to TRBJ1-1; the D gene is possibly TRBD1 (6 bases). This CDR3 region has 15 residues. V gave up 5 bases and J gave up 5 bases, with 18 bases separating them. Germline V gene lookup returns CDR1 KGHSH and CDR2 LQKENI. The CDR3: CASSSEAGGRTEAFF. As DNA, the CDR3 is TGTGCCAGCTCATCTGAAGCGGGGGGGCGAACTGAAGCTTTCTTT.

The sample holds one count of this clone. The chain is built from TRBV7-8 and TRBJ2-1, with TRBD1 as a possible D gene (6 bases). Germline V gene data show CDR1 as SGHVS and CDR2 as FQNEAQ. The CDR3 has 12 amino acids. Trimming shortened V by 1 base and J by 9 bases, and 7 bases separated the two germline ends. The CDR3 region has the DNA TGTGCCAGCAGCTTAGTACAGGGTGAGCAGTTCTTC. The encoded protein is CASSLVQGEQFF. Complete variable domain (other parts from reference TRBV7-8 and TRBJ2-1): GAGVSQSPRYKVAKRGQDVALRCDPISGHVSLFWYQQALGQGPEFLTYFQNEAQLDKSGLPSDRFFAERPEGSVSTLKIQRTQQEDSAVYLCASSLVQGEQFFGPGTRLTVL.

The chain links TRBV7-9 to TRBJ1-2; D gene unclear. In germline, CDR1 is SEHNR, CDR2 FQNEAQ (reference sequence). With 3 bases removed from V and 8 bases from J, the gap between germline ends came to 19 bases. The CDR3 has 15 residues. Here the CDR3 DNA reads TGTGCCAGCAGCTTTGAAGGCCTGACGTCTTTGGGCTACACCTTC. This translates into CASSFEGLTSLGYTF.

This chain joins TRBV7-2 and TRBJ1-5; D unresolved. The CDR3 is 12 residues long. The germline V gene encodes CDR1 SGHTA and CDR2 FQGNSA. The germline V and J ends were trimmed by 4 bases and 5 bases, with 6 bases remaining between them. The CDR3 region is CASSSSYQPQHF. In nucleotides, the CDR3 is TGTGCCAGCAGCTCCTCGTATCAGCCCCAGCATTTT. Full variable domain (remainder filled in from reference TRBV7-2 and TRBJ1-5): GAGVSQSPSNKVTEKGKDVELRCDPISGHTALYWYRQSLGQGLEFLIYFQGNSAPDKSGLPSDRFSAERTGGSVSTLTIQRTQQEDSAVYLCASSSSYQPQHFGDGTRLSIL.

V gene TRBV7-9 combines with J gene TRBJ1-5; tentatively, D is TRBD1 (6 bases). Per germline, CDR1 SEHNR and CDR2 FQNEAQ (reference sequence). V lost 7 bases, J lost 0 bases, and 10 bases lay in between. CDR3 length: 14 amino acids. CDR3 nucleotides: TGTGCCAGCACAGGGGAGTATAGCAATCAGCCCCAGCATTTT. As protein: CASTGEYSNQPQHF.

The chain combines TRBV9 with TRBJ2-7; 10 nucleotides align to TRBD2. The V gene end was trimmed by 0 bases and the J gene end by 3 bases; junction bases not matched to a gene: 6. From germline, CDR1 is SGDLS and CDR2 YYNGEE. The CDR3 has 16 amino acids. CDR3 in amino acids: CASSVAPSGSLYEQYF. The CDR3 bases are TGTGCCAGCAGCGTAGCTCCTAGCGGGAGCCTCTACGAGCAGTACTTC.